This passage covers 5 T cell receptor beta chains from one sample sequenced in a study of T cell repertoires in cytomegalovirus infection. TCRdb ran MiXCR on the reads and lists one entry per CDR3 protein. The top ten hold roughly 74% of the sample, which has fewer than 130,000 distinct CDR3 sequences, over 40% seen once. These TCRs are of unknown antigen specificity. The specimen comprised CD8+ T cells from cultured PBMCs, sampled from culture after CMV antigen stimulation. The receptors come from a human donor in good health (CMV status not recorded). Some clones in this sample may be carry-over from other donors' samples.

The chain joins TRBV28 to TRBJ2-3; 7 positions match TRBD2. The CDR3 is 14 amino acids. Germline V CDR1 and CDR2: MDHEN, SYDVKM. Trimming at V came to 5 bases and at J to 6 bases, leaving 8 bases not matched to a gene. The CDR3 DNA follows: TGTGCCAGCAGTCCCGTGAGCGGGGATGATACGCAGTATTTT. Encoded protein: CASSPVSGDDTQYF.

In its sample, this clonotype was seen a few times. The gene calls are TRBV7-6 and TRBJ1-2; D gene uncertain. The CDR3 sequence is 12 residues long. The V and J ends lost 3 bases and 8 bases respectively, with 10 bases between them. Germline CDR1 is SGHVS and CDR2 is FNYEAQ. The CDR3 loop reads CASSLGGKGYTF. The CDR3 DNA sequence: TGTGCCAGCAGCTTGGGAGGGAAAGGCTACACCTTC.

The V gene is TRBV2, the J gene TRBJ2-7, with TRBD1 matching over 10 bases. Trimming at V came to 6 bases and at J to 10 bases, leaving 6 bases not matched to a gene. The germline CDR1 and CDR2 sequences are SNHLY and FYNNEI. This CDR3 comprises 12 residues. In nucleotides, the CDR3 is TGTGCCAGCAGGGGACAGGGGATGCCCCAGTACTTC. It is translated as CASRGQGMPQYF.

This clonotype has just a few counts. The V call is TRBV6-5, the J call TRBJ1-6; tentatively, D is TRBD1 (5 bases). The CDR3 is 19 residues long. The V gene's germline CDR1 is MNHEY and CDR2 SVGAGI. V lost 0 bases and J lost 8, with 23 bases in between. DNA for the CDR3: TGTGCCAGCAGTTACTCGGTTTCAGCTTGGGGGACCAGAGATTCACCCCTCCACTTT. Its translation is CASSYSVSAWGTRDSPLHF.

This clonotype was counted a single time. This chain joins TRBV5-6 and TRBJ2-3, with TRBD2 matching over 9 bases. Trimming removed 1 base from V and 0 bases from J; junction bases left unmatched: 9. The CDR3 contains 18 residues. Germline assignment: CDR1 SGHDT and CDR2 YYEEEE. In DNA form, the CDR3 reads TGTGCCAGCAGCTTGATCAGCGGGGGGCCGACTAGCACAGATACGCAGTATTTT. It is translated as CASSLISGGPTSTDTQYF.